Sequencing of this T cell receptor (beta chain) was carried out in a study of blood T cell repertoires in COVID-19. About the study: PBMCs, B-cell-depleted T cells, or T cells were the source of the cDNA or gDNA that made up the material.

The length of the CDR3 is 13 residues. V gave up 1 base and J gave up 4 bases, with 10 bases separating them. Germline loops: CDR1 GTSNPN, CDR2 SVGIG (reference sequence). Measured with immunoSEQ multiplex PCR; TCRdb has only the in-frame clones, and not every one. Among around 300,000 clones listed, almost 85% were seen once. Sequencing input: peripheral blood. The V and J genes are TRBV30 and TRBJ1-1; D call uncertain. The receptor comes from a human donor in a cohort sampled during active COVID-19. The CDR3 DNA reads TGTGCCTGGAGTGAAACGGGTGGCACTGAAGCTTTCTTT. It translates to CAWSETGGTEAFF.